The T cell receptor (beta chain) under discussion was sequenced for a study of blood T cell repertoires in COVID-19. In the original processing: By means of reference gene primer amplification, nucleated cell counts were estimated. Here immunoSEQ multiplex PCR was the method, and the copy in TCRdb shows in-frame clones only, minus some. For V, J and clone size, that table is used; D and trimming come from the DNA. In the table there are some 200,000 clones, about 90% of which are singletons. Germline V gene data show CDR1 as LNHNV and CDR2 as YYDKDF (reference sequence). Trimming shortened V by 0 bases and J by 0 bases, and 8 bases separated the two germline ends. The CDR3 is 16 residues long.

The V gene is TRBV15, the J gene TRBJ1-4; no clear D gene. This TCR came from a man aged 30 to 39 with acute or convalescent COVID-19. Sequenced material: peripheral blood. This CDR3 reads CATSRDLGATNEKLFF. CDR3 coding DNA: TGTGCCACCAGCAGAGATTTGGGCGCAACTAATGAAAAACTGTTTTTT.